This note documents a single TCR beta chain sequence. Its antigen is not yet known. It has no much larger one-base neighbor in the sample; base qualities were not kept. This record belongs to a study of identical twins (dated by TCRdb to 2016 to 2018). A note on the overall study: The study deep-sequenced TCR alpha and beta repertoires from monozygotic twins, unrelated adults of various ages and cord blood to test whether fetal clonotypes persist. Replicate twin experiments were performed at different times using different library preparation protocols to rule out contamination.

Libraries were constructed by 5' RACE. The run used an Illumina HiSeq 2000. A universal primer binding site was added through template switching, and the final cDNA carried a unique molecular identifier so that TCR cDNA molecules could be counted accurately. First-strand cDNA for TCR alpha and beta chains was synthesized from specific primers in the conserved constant-segment region. To control for contamination, every cDNA library was double barcoded, receiving both a SMART-Mk sample barcode and Illumina barcodes. TruSeq adapter sequences and Illumina sample barcodes were added in two successive PCR steps. Sequencing of the TCR alpha and beta cDNA libraries was done on the Illumina HiSeq platform using custom primers. The original methods were these. MiGEC processed the raw reads to extract unique molecular identifiers, while MiXCR was used to determine the CDR3 positions. Recombination models were inferred per individual with the repgenHMM and IGoR tools using an EM algorithm. The tcR package in R was used for shared clonotype analysis, with sharing normalized by the product of cloneset sizes. To study raw recombination free of thymic and clonal selection effects, out-of-frame nonproductive sequences were analyzed. TCRdb took the public reads, trimmed them with fastp at Q25, ran MiXCR for clone calling and kept in-frame beta chains. Identical CDR3 proteins give one entry, which carries the most common genes and DNA. The V and J calls, along with clone size, are taken from TCRdb and not from the paper's own processing. This sample holds roughly 690,000 distinct CDR3 sequences; approximately 22% were observed only once. Around 4.4% of the sample is taken by the ten largest.

Every donor in the study was a healthy Caucasian. The twin cohort consisted of three pairs of female monozygotic twins, all aged 18 to 29 years. The RNA used for TCR libraries was isolated from peripheral blood mononuclear cells. The CDR3 numbers 13 residues from cysteine through phenylalanine. Left in the record is the CDR3 DNA by itself, 39 bases read in frame from the first base. Based on the germline V gene (reference sequence), the CDR1 and CDR2 sequences are DFQATT and SNEGSKA. Trimming costs V 6 bases and J 0 bases, and their ends lie 11 bases apart. Overall study results and their limits: Invariant T cells such as MAIT and iNKT could partly confound zero-insertion analyses, though diverse VJ usage argued against this for most clonotypes. Excess twin sharing in beta out-of-frame sequences was weaker because fewer shared sequences lowered the signal-to-noise ratio. Compared with coincidental sharing between unrelated individuals, an excess of low generation-probability sequences was observed among out-of-frame TCR alpha sequences shared between twins. Abundant cord blood beta clonotypes carried fewer insertions; young adult naive repertoires showed a weaker similar trend, while memory repertoires showed none. Because the same donors could not be followed over many years, the conclusions relied on cross-sectional statistical analysis. Recombination models systematically underestimated out-of-frame TCR alpha sharing in monozygotic twins but agreed with sharing between unrelated individuals.

Another study also made use of these data, one on T cells expressing NK-cell markers. That second publication adds: In sorted CD3+CD56+NKG2C+, CD3+CD56+NKG2C- and CD3+CD56-NKG2C+ T-cell subsets from several donors, TCR beta-chain repertoires were profiled. Among the eight sequenced donors, only one was HCMV-seronegative, while the other seven were HCMV-seropositive. In several experiments an anti-gammadeltaTCR antibody was added to restrict sorting to alphabetaTCR-expressing T cells. For several donors, the dominant CD3+CD56+NKG2C+ clonotypes were among the top 10 CD8+ clonotypes and accounted for roughly 1.0-7.5% of CD8+ T cells. Those dominant clonotypes were again the most abundant among CD3+CD56-NKG2C+ cells in several donors, at roughly 25-65%. Whether the expanded NKG2C-expressing T cell clones were specific for HCMV antigens was left unclear. Randomly selected healthy volunteers, three men and five women, were used as the eight sequenced donors. To determine HCMV serostatus, a commercial ELISA kit was used to detect HCMV-specific IgG in serum. For five to seven donors, unsorted PBMC were also used to sequence bulk peripheral blood T-cell repertoires. Reads were demultiplexed and grouped by UMI with MIGEC, and clonotypes were assembled and quantified with MiTCR. To exclude erroneous sequences, only TCR cDNA sequences supported by at least two reads were retained. The tcR package was used for downstream repertoire analysis, and clonotypes were matched across fractions by CDR3 nucleotide sequence plus V segment. VDJmatch was used to annotate antigen specificity against VDJdb, with one amino acid substitution in CDR3 permitted.

The sequence is built from TRBV20-1 and TRBJ1-2; the D gene is perhaps TRBD1, from 5 matching bases. The source material was PBMCs. This TCR derives from a woman aged 18-29 years in good health. The bases read TGCAGTGCGGTACAGGAAGCTAACTATGGCTACACCTTC. This yields the protein CSAVQEANYGYTF.